This TCR beta chain was sequenced for a study of T-cell reconstitution after alpha-beta-depleted transplantation in children. On this clonotype itself: Its antigen is as yet unknown.

CDR1 is DFQATT, CDR2 SNEGSKA, per germline (reference sequence). CDR3 length equals 13 residues. V lost 1 base and J lost 4, with 8 bases in between. Unique molecular identifiers were incorporated into the prepared TCRbeta library. TCRdb re-called the PCR reads with MiXCR, one entry per CDR3 protein. This table has 77,000 or so distinct CDR3 sequences, 15% to 20% appearing once. Study-level points and caveats: As was reported, about two months after transplant, alpha-beta T cells came from several hundred expanded graft clones. T-cell counts and diversity at one year post-transplant came mainly from newly produced T cells.

This receptor was taken from a male patient between 2 and 10 years old who had a stem cell transplant for acute lymphoblastic leukemia, so the T cells may come from the graft donor. Sequencing used PBMCs, mostly from graft donor cells, obtained 360 days after TCRalphabeta/CD19-depleted stem cell transplant. The chain carries TRBV20-1 and TRBJ2-1; D remains ambiguous. The CDR3 DNA sequence: TGCAGTGCTAGAGCAGGCGTTTACAATGAGCAGTTCTTC. It codes for CSARAGVYNEQFF.